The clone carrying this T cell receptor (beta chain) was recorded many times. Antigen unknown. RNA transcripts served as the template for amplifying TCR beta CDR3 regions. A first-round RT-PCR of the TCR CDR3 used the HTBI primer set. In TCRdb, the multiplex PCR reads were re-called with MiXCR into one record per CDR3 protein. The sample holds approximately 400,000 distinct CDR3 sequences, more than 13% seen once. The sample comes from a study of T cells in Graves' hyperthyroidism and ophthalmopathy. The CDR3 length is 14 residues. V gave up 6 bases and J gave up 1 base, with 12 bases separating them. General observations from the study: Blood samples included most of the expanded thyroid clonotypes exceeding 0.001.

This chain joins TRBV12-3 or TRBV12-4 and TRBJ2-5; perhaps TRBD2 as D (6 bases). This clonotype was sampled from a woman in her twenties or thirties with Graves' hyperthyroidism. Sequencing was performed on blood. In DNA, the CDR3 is TGTGCCAGCAGCGCTGGACTAACCCAAGAGACCCAGTACTTC. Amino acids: CASSAGLTQETQYF.